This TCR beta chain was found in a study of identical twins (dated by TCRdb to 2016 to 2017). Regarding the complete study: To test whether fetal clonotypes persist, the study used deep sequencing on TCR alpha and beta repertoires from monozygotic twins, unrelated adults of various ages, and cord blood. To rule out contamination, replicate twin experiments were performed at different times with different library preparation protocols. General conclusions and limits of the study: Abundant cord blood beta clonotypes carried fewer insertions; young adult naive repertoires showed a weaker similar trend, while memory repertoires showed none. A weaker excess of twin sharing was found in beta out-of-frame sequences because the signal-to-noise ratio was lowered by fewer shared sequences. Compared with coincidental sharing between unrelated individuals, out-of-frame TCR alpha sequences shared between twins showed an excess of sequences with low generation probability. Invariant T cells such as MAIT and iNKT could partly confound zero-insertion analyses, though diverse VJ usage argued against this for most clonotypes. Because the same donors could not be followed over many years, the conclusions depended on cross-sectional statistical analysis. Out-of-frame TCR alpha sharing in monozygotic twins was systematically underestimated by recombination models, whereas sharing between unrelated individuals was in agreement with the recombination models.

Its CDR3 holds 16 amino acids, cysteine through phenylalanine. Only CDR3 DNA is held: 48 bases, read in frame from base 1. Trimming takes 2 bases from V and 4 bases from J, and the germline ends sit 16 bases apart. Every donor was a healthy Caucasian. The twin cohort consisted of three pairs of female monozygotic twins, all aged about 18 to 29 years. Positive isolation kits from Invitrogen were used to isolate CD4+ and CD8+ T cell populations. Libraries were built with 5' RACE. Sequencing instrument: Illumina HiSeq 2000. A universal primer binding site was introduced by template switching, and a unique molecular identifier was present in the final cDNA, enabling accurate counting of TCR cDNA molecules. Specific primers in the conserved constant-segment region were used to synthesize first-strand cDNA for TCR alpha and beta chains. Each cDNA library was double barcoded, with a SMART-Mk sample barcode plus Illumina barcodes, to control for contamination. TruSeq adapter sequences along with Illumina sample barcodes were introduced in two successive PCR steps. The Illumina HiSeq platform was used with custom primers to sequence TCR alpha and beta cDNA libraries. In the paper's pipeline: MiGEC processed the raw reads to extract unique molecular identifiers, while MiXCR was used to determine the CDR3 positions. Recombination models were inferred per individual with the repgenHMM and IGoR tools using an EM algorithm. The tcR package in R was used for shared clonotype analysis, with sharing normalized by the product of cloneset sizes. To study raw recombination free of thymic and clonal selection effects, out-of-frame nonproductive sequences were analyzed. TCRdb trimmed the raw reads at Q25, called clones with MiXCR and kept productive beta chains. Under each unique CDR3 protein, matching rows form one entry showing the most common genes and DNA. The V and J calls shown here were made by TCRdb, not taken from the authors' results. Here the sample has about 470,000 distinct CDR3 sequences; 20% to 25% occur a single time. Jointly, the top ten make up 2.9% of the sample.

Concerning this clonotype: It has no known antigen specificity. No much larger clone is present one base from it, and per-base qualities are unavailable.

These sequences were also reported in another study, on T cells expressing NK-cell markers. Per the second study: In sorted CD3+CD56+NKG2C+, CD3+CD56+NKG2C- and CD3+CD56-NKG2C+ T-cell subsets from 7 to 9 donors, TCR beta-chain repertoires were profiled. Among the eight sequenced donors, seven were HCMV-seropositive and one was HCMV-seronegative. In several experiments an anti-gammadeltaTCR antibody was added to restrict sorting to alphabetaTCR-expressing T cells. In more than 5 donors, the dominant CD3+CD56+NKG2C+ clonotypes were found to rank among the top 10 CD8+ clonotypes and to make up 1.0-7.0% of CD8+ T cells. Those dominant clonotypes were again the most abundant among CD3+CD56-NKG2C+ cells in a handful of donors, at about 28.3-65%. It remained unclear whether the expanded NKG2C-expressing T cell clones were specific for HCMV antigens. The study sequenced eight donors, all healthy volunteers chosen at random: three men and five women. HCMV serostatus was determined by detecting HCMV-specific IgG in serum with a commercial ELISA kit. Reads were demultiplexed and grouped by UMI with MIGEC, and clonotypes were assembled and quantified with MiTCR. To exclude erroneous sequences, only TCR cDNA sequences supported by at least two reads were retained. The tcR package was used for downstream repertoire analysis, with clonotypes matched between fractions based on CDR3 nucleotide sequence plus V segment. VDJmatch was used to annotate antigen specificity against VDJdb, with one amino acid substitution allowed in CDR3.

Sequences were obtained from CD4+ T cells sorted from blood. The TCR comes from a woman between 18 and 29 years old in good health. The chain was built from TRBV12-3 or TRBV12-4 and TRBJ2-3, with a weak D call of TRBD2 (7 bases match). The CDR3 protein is CASSLSGGPQADTQYF. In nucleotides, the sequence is TGTGCCAGCAGTTTATCGGGGGGCCCGCAGGCAGATACGCAGTATTTT.